This TCR beta chain was obtained from a study of blood T cell repertoires in COVID-19. About the study: The origin of the acute and convalescent COVID-19 samples was the United States, Italy and Spain. From T cells, B-cell-depleted T cells, or PBMCs came the material, which was cDNA or gDNA.

This clone was counted a single time. Some clones are missing from TCRdb's copy, which holds only in-frame ones; the method was immunoSEQ multiplex PCR. There are 150,000 to 200,000 clones in the sample; 80% to 90% occur only once, and over 7% lies in the top ten. Input material: peripheral blood. This receptor was identified in a man aged 45-60 years with active or convalescent COVID-19.

CDR3 sequence reads: CASSVVLAGAGETQYF. Here the CDR3 DNA reads TGTGCCAGCAGCGTAGTACTAGCGGGAGCAGGAGAGACCCAGTACTTC. The chain combines TRBV9 with TRBJ2-5; 11 positions match TRBD2. This CDR3 is built from 16 residues. Germline V gene lookup returns CDR1 SGDLS and CDR2 YYNGEE. V shed 0 bases and J 4 bases; nucleotides not matched to a gene: 5.